The 11 T cell receptor beta chains below were found in one sample sequenced in a study of breast tumors, draining lymph nodes, adjacent tissues. TCRdb used MiXCR to reprocess the multiplex PCR reads, holding one entry per CDR3 protein. In the table there are 50,000 to 75,000 distinct CDR3 sequences, roughly 57% of which are singletons. Sequenced material: breast tumor tissue. Source of these receptors: a female donor with breast cancer. Some clones in this sample may be carry-over from other donors' samples.

This rearrangement joins TRBV11-2 to TRBJ2-1; TRBD1 agrees at 7 bases. The CDR3 sequence is 14 residues long. Germline V CDR1 and CDR2: SGHAT, FQNNGV. V lost 6 bases, J lost 7 bases, and 9 bases stayed unmatched. For the CDR3, the DNA is TGTGCCAGCAGGACGACAGGGAGTGGGAATGAGCAGTTCTTC. Its translation: CASRTTGSGNEQFF.

Details on this clonotype: This clone may be a read error of a much larger clone one base away. The gene calls are TRBV5-6 and TRBJ2-2, with 7 positions matching TRBD1. Germline V lookup: CDR1 SGHDT, CDR2 YYEEEE. The trim removed 4 bases at V and 7 bases at J, leaving 7 bases unmatched. The CDR3 length is 14 residues. The CDR3 is CASSTRGSDGELFF. CDR3 DNA: TGTGCCAGCAGCACCAGGGGGTCTGACGGGGAGCTGTTTTTT.

This clonotype occurred a few times. Written as DNA, the CDR3 is TGCAGTGCTAGAGACCGATCTAGGGACAGGGTGGCTGGCTACACCTTC. It codes for CSARDRSRDRVAGYTF. The chain is built from TRBV20-1 and TRBJ1-2; 9 bases fit TRBD1. The CDR3 runs to 16 residues. Germline V CDR1 and CDR2: DFQATT, SNEGSKA (reference sequence). V shed 0 bases, J shed 7 bases, and the junction held 12 bases outside the gene matches.

As regards this clonotype: Compared with germline, one end of the junction differs, possibly owing to a read error. V is TRBV20-1 and J is TRBJ2-1, with 10 bases that match TRBD2. The CDR3 has 15 amino acids. Germline V lookup: CDR1 DFQATT, CDR2 SNEGSKA (reference sequence). The CDR3 region is CSATLAGAPYNEQSF. CDR3 bases: TGCAGTGCTACCCTAGCGGGGGCCCCCTACAATGAGCAGTCCTTC.

The rearrangement uses TRBV2 and TRBJ2-1; 7 bases match TRBD1. The CDR3 runs 13 residues. Germline-derived CDR1 and CDR2 are SNHLY and FYNNEI. The V gene end was trimmed by 4 bases and the J gene end by 3 bases; junction bases not matched to a gene: 0. The CDR3 coding sequence is TGTGCCAGCAGTGGACAGGGCTACAATGAGCAGTTCTTC. As protein: CASSGQGYNEQFF. The full variable domain, its missing parts supplied by reference TRBV2 and TRBJ2-1, is EPEVTQTPSHQVTQMGQEVILRCVPISNHLYFYWYRQILGQKVEFLVSFYNNEISEKSEIFDDQFSVERPDGSNFTLKIRSTKLEDSAMYFCASSGQGYNEQFFGPGTRLTVL.

This clonotype was counted many times. The chain is built from TRBV5-8 and TRBJ2-6; no clear D. CDR1 is SGHTS and CDR2 is YDEGEE in the germline V gene. The CDR3 contains 16 residues. V dropped 4 bases and J dropped 0 bases, with 11 bases sitting between them. The CDR3 region is CASSTPRVSGANVLTF. The CDR3 DNA reads as TGTGCCAGCAGCACCCCACGGGTCTCTGGGGCCAACGTCCTGACTTTC.

The chain uses TRBV7-2 and TRBJ1-2; TRBD1 agrees at 8 bases. Unmatched junction bases numbered 10, after V lost 5 bases and J lost 5 bases. Germline V gene lookup returns CDR1 SGHTA and CDR2 FQGNSA. The CDR3 length is 15 residues. The CDR3 here is CASSPGQGRGYGYTF. CDR3 sequence (DNA): TGTGCCAGCAGCCCTGGACAGGGACGGGGGTATGGCTACACCTTC.

The genes are TRBV20-1 and TRBJ1-5; 7 positions match TRBD1. The junction had 7 bases not matched to a gene; V was cut back by 6 bases and J by 2 bases. Per the germline V gene, CDR1 is DFQATT and CDR2 is SNEGSKA (reference sequence). This CDR3 has 14 amino acids. The CDR3 bases are TGCAGTGCACGACAGGGACATGGCAATCAGCCCCAGCATTTT. This codes for CSARQGHGNQPQHF.

This clonotype was observed at least ten times. A read error may be the cause here, since a much bigger clone is one base away. The chain links TRBV20-1 to TRBJ1-2, with 9 bases fitting TRBD1. The CDR3 is 12 residues long. From germline, CDR1 is DFQATT and CDR2 SNEGSKA (reference sequence). Here the CDR3 DNA reads TGCAGTGCTGAAGGGACAGGGAATGGCTCCACCTTC. Protein sequence: CSAEGTGNGSTF.

This clonotype has a count of ten or more. The genes are TRBV20-1 and TRBJ2-3, with TRBD2 matching 12 bases. The CDR3 covers 14 residues. Germline V gene data show CDR1 as DFQATT and CDR2 as SNEGSKA (reference sequence). J lost 5 bases, V lost 3 bases, and 3 bases had no gene match. CDR3 protein: CSARASGGGDTQYF. CDR3 sequence (DNA): TGCAGTGCTAGGGCTAGCGGGGGGGGAGATACGCAGTATTTT.

This clonotype was recorded once. The chain links TRBV7-9 to TRBJ2-5; 8 bases are a match to TRBD1. CDR3 length equals 15 residues. With 5 bases clipped from V and 4 bases from J, the junction kept 9 bases outside the gene matches. Germline V gene lookup returns CDR1 SEHNR and CDR2 FQNEAQ (reference sequence). The CDR3 nucleotides read TGTGCCAGCAGCATCGGACAGGGACTCCCAGAGACCCAGTACTTC. It codes for CASSIGQGLPETQYF.